This T cell receptor (beta chain) was found in a study of CD8+ T cells in alopecia areata. Whole-study context: Twice a day, 5 to 10 mg of oral tofacitinib was administered to treated patients.

Concerning this clone: Its cognate antigen is unknown.

Treatment described: oral pan-JAK inhibitor, 5-10 mg twice daily. PBMCs yielded sorted CD4+ and CD8+ T cells. Sequencing templates came from extracted RNA that was reverse transcribed into cDNA. Clones were read by immunoSEQ multiplex PCR, and TCRdb kept only the in-frame ones, dropping some. This sample yields some 150,000 clones, of which nearly 55% are seen a single time; approximately 15% belongs to the top ten. V was pared by 4 bases and J by 5 bases, with 14 bases between. Germline CDR1 and CDR2: MNHEY and SVGAGI. The CDR3 extends over 14 amino acids. General study results and limits: Compared with normal scalp, lesional scalp had higher clonality and more expanded CD8+ clones.

The rearrangement joins TRBV6-5 to TRBJ1-2; D may be TRBD1 (5 bases). The clonotype was recovered from a human donor with alopecia areata. The sequencing here drew on CD8+ T cells sorted from blood, taken at week 4, from a patient treated with tofacitinib. The CDR3 loop is CASSSGPVPYGYTF. The CDR3 nucleotides read TGTGCCAGCAGTTCGGGGCCGGTACCATATGGCTACACCTTC.